These 23 T cell receptor beta chains share one sample of origin, sequenced in a study of blood T cell repertoires in COVID-19. The protocol was immunoSEQ multiplex PCR, while the TCRdb copy is restricted to in-frame clones and leaves out a portion. Of approximately 220,000 clones in the sample, over 80% are singletons; the top ten hold 27%. The specimen was peripheral blood. Receptors were obtained from a man aged 40-49 years with acute or convalescent COVID-19.

This clone was seen only a few times. This sequence joins TRBV18 and TRBJ2-2; the match to TRBD1 covers 7 bases. The CDR3 runs 15 residues. Trimming took 1 base from V and 3 from J; bases not matched to a gene: 2. Looked up from germline, CDR1 is KGHSH and CDR2 is LQKENI. CDR3 amino acids: CASSPQGADTGELFF. The CDR3 region has the DNA TGTGCCAGCTCACCACAGGGGGCGGACACCGGGGAGCTGTTTTTT.

The chain joins TRBV6-5 to TRBJ1-2; D gene ambiguous. Germline values: CDR1 MNHEY, CDR2 SVGAGI. V shed 9 bases and J shed 2 bases, with 7 bases lying between them. There are 11 residues in the CDR3. CDR3 region: CASTENYGYTF. As DNA, the CDR3 is TGTGCCAGTACAGAAAACTATGGCTACACCTTC.

The gene calls are TRBV5-4 and TRBJ1-2; TRBD1 might be the D (6 bases). This CDR3 contains 13 residues. Germline V lookup: CDR1 SGHNT, CDR2 YYREEE (reference sequence). V was trimmed by 7 bases and J by 2 bases, leaving 12 bases between them. The CDR3, as DNA: TGTGCCAGCCTTAACCAGGGGAACTATGGCTACACCTTC. As protein: CASLNQGNYGYTF. Full variable domain (outside the CDR3, taken from reference TRBV5-4 and TRBJ1-2): ETGVTQSPTHLIKTRGQQVTLRCSSQSGHNTVSWYQQALGQGPQFIFQYYREEENGRGNFPPRFSGLQFPNYSSELNVNALELDDSALYLCASLNQGNYGYTFGSGTRLTVV.

This chain links TRBV20-1 with TRBJ1-1, with no clear D. The CDR3 is made up of 11 amino acids. Germline CDR1 is DFQATT and CDR2 is SNEGSKA (reference sequence). The germline V and J ends were trimmed by 3 bases and 1 base, with 3 bases remaining between them. CDR3 in amino acids: CSASQNTEAFF. In nucleotides, the CDR3 is TGCAGTGCTAGCCAGAACACTGAAGCTTTCTTT.

The chain combines TRBV10-3 with TRBJ2-7, with D perhaps TRBD1 (6 bases). The CDR3 covers 14 residues. V lost 8 bases to trimming and J lost 4 bases, with 18 bases between them. Germline values: CDR1 ENHRY, CDR2 SYGVKD. In nucleotides, the CDR3 is TGTGCCATCTCACAACCCGGGACACAGTACGAGCAGTACTTC. Translation gives CAISQPGTQYEQYF.

The J gene is TRBJ1-2, the V gene TRBV7-9; D perhaps matches TRBD1 (6 bases). V lost 5 bases and J lost 8, with 12 bases in between. The CDR3 is 12 amino acids. Germline V gene lookup returns CDR1 SEHNR and CDR2 FQNEAQ (reference sequence). The CDR3 DNA reads as TGTGCCAGCAGCAAAAACAGGGAAGGCTACACCTTC. This sequence encodes CASSKNREGYTF.

The chain links TRBV7-2 to TRBJ1-3; TRBD1 aligns across 7 bases. CDR1 is SGHTA and CDR2 is FQGNSA in the germline V gene. The CDR3 length is 16 residues. The V and J ends lost 5 bases and 2 bases, in that order; junction bases with no gene match: 9. The chain's CDR3 is CASSQTRGAAGNTIYF. CDR3 coding DNA: TGTGCCAGCAGCCAAACCAGGGGGGCGGCTGGAAACACCATATATTTT. The full variable domain, rest sourced from reference TRBV7-2 and TRBJ1-3, is GAGVSQSPSNKVTEKGKDVELRCDPISGHTALYWYRQSLGQGLEFLIYFQGNSAPDKSGLPSDRFSAERTGGSVSTLTIQRTQQEDSAVYLCASSQTRGAAGNTIYFGEGSWLTVV.

This sequence joins TRBV29-1 and TRBJ2-7, with D possibly TRBD2 on 5 matching bases. Germline loops: CDR1 SQVTM, CDR2 ANQGSEA. The CDR3 is 13 amino acids. With 4 bases removed from V and 5 bases from J, the gap between germline ends came to 15 bases. CDR3 loop: CSVAWRLGHEQYF. CDR3 sequence (DNA): TGCAGCGTTGCATGGAGGCTAGGCCACGAGCAGTACTTC.

DNA of the CDR3: TGTGCCAGCATGAGGACAGGGATTGGCTACACCTTC. Encoded protein: CASMRTGIGYTF. The chain links TRBV9 to TRBJ1-2, with 8 bases that match TRBD1. Germline lookup yields CDR1 SGDLS and CDR2 YYNGEE. This CDR3 region has 12 residues. Trimming removed 6 bases from V and 7 bases from J; junction bases left unmatched: 5.

The chain recombines TRBV11-2 with TRBJ1-3; D perhaps matches TRBD1 (5 bases). Germline CDR1 and CDR2: SGHAT and FQNNGV. V gave up 2 bases and J gave up 2 bases, with 10 bases separating them. The CDR3 covers 15 residues. The CDR3 DNA sequence: TGTGCCAGCAGCTTACCCAGGGTGACTGGAAACACCATATATTTT. Amino acids: CASSLPRVTGNTIYF.

The chain is built from TRBV4-3 and TRBJ2-4; 8 positions match TRBD1. The ends lost 0 bases at V and 8 bases at J; junction bases unmatched: 15. In germline, CDR1 is LGHNA, CDR2 YSLEER. The CDR3 loop spans 18 amino acids. CDR3 amino acids: CASSQEGSRTGRLYIQYF. The CDR3 nucleotides are TGCGCCAGCAGCCAAGAAGGTTCCCGGACAGGGCGATTGTACATTCAGTACTTC.

V usage is TRBV2 and J usage is TRBJ1-5, with D possibly TRBD1 on 6 matching bases. Germline V CDR1 and CDR2: SNHLY, FYNNEI. The CDR3 runs to 12 residues. Trimming pared 5 bases from V and 12 bases from J, leaving 14 bases between. The CDR3 nucleotides are TGTGCCAGCAGTTGGGAAGGACAGATCCAGCATTTT. Protein product: CASSWEGQIQHF.

The chain recombines TRBV19 with TRBJ2-1; 11 nucleotides match TRBD2. The germline V gene has CDR1 LNHDA and CDR2 SQIVND (reference sequence). With 5 bases clipped from V and 9 bases from J, the junction kept 0 bases outside the gene matches. The CDR3 is 12 amino acids. The CDR3 spells CASSGLAGEQFF. CDR3 nucleotide sequence: TGTGCCAGTAGTGGACTAGCGGGTGAGCAGTTCTTC.

J is TRBJ2-7 and V is TRBV6-4; the match to TRBD2 covers 11 bases. Per germline, CDR1 MRHNA and CDR2 SNTAGT. CDR3 length equals 14 residues. With V trimmed by 7 bases and J by 3 bases, 5 bases remained unmatched. The CDR3: CASNGLAGDYEQYF. Here the CDR3 DNA reads TGTGCCAGCAATGGACTAGCGGGTGACTACGAGCAGTACTTC.

The chain employs TRBV6-5 and TRBJ2-7; 7 bases agree with TRBD2. Trimming removed 6 bases from V and 3 bases from J; junction bases left unmatched: 5. Germline V gene lookup returns CDR1 MNHEY and CDR2 SVGAGI. The CDR3 runs to 13 residues. The CDR3 here is CASRSSSGYEQYF. In DNA, the CDR3 is TGTGCCAGCAGGAGTTCTAGCGGCTACGAGCAGTACTTC.

This clone came up a few times. This CDR3 is CASSWGGQGPNNEQFF. The CDR3 DNA follows: TGTGCCAGCAGTTGGGGTGGACAGGGCCCAAACAATGAGCAGTTCTTC. J is TRBJ2-1 and V is TRBV27, with 8 bases matching TRBD1. Germline CDR1 and CDR2: MNHEY and SMNVEV (reference sequence). Unmatched junction bases numbered 10, after V lost 4 bases and J lost 5 bases. The CDR3 covers 16 residues.

The chain links TRBV20-1 to TRBJ2-1; D remains ambiguous. V lost 8 bases to trimming and J lost 3 bases, with 5 bases between them. The CDR3 has 10 amino acids. Germline lookup yields CDR1 DFQATT and CDR2 SNEGSKA (reference sequence). The CDR3 protein is CSPLYNEQFF. The CDR3 DNA reads as TGCAGTCCCCTCTACAATGAGCAGTTCTTC.

The chain links TRBV2 to TRBJ1-1; D remains unclear. Germline lookup yields CDR1 SNHLY and CDR2 FYNNEI. This CDR3 has 14 residues. The V end lost 6 bases, the J end lost 5 bases, and 16 bases lay between the germline ends. CDR3 residues: CASRPAPTETEAFF. DNA of the CDR3: TGTGCCAGCAGGCCCGCCCCCACGGAGACTGAAGCTTTCTTT.

The rearrangement uses TRBV10-3 and TRBJ2-1; TRBD2 matches at 10 bases. J gave up 5 bases and V 3 bases, and 10 bases lay outside the gene matches. The germline gives CDR1 ENHRY, CDR2 SYGVKD. This CDR3 is built from 17 residues. Written as DNA, the CDR3 is TGTGCCATCAGTGAACCACGAACTGGACTAGCGGACAATGAGCAGTTCTTC. The encoded protein is CAISEPRTGLADNEQFF.

The gene calls are TRBV19 and TRBJ1-5; possibly TRBD1 for D (6 bases). CDR1 LNHDA and CDR2 SQIVND come from the germline V gene (reference sequence). This CDR3 comprises 14 residues. V shed 7 bases and J shed 2 bases, with 12 bases lying between them. CDR3 bases: TGTGCCAGTACACAACCAGGGGGCAATCAGCCCCAGCATTTT. Translating it yields CASTQPGGNQPQHF.

The V and J genes are TRBV7-9 and TRBJ1-1; 10 nucleotides agree with TRBD1. CDR1 is SEHNR and CDR2 is FQNEAQ in the germline V gene (reference sequence). After removal of 5 bases from V and 0 bases from J, the junction contained 6 bases not matched to a gene. This CDR3 has 16 residues. DNA of the CDR3: TGTGCCAGCAGCGTGGGACAGGGGAACTTGAACACTGAAGCTTTCTTT. The encoded protein is CASSVGQGNLNTEAFF.

V and J are TRBV5-6 and TRBJ1-2; the match to TRBD1 covers 8 bases. Germline V gene lookup returns CDR1 SGHDT and CDR2 YYEEEE. V gave up 4 bases and J gave up 6 bases; unmatched junction bases: 14. This CDR3 comprises 16 residues. DNA of the CDR3: TGTGCCAGCAGCGGCGGACAGGGTGGGGTTGTAGATGGCTACACCTTC. Translated, it gives CASSGGQGGVVDGYTF. Complete variable domain (other parts from reference TRBV5-6 and TRBJ1-2): DAGVTQSPTHLIKTRGQQVTLRCSPKSGHDTVSWYQQALGQGPQFIFQYYEEEERQRGNFPDRFSGHQFPNYSSELNVNALLLGDSALYLCASSGGQGGVVDGYTFGSGTRLTVV.

This clone was counted only a few times. The CDR3 nucleotides are TGTGCCAGCACTGACAGGGTAAACTCTGGAAACACCATATATTTT. Translating gives CASTDRVNSGNTIYF. V is TRBV6-6 and J is TRBJ1-3; 7 positions match TRBD1. The germline V gene encodes CDR1 MNHNY and CDR2 SVGAGI (reference sequence). Losses at the gene ends were 7 bases for V and 0 bases for J; bases not matched to a gene: 6. This CDR3 has 15 residues.